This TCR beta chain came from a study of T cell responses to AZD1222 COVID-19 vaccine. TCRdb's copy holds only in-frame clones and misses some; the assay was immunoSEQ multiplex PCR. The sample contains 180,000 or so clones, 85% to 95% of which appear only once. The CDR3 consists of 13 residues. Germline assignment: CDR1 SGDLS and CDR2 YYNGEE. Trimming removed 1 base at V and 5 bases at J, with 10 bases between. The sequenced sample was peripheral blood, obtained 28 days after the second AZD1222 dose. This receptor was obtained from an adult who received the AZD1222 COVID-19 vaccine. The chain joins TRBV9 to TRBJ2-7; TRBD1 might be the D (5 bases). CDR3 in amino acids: CASSVRGTHEQYF. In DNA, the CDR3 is TGTGCCAGCAGCGTAAGGGGTACACACGAGCAGTACTTC.